This T cell receptor (beta chain) is drawn from a study of long-term antiretroviral therapy in people with HIV (dated by TCRdb to the early 2020s). Background for the entire study: The earliest samples were collected approximately a decade before the 2015 WHO recommendation for immediate ART, a period when ART was typically delayed until CD4 counts fell. A retrospective serial study tested whether ART initiation and durable HIV suppression were associated with changes in peripheral blood TRB repertoire composition and diversity. A total of about 190 cryopreserved PBMC samples were contributed to the cohort by 30 adults with confirmed HIV infection, with samples collected serially over a mean of approximately six years (range 1-12). Of the approximately 28 participants with HIV, more than 10 were female. No cross-contamination during QIAcube processing was seen in test extractions of a monoclonal T-cell line run alongside approximately 36 polyclonal samples. Overall study results and their limits: ART initiation was associated with a significant increase in TRB diversity, but diversity stayed significantly below transplant donor controls even after long-term ART. Because PBMC availability was limited, only the TCR beta chain was sequenced, with no alpha chain pairing. No data were available on ART adherence, viral resistance or therapy changes, limiting inferences about post-ART repertoire changes. Because pre-ART samples had limited cell numbers, unsorted PBMC were profiled rather than sorted CD4+ and CD8+ T cells. The samples were dated from the mid-2000s to the late 2010s, and the ART regimens that were used may be less effective than current ART regimens. The repertoire was dominated across all time points by expanded TRB clones identified before ART initiation, although this dominance was seen to fluctuate and to decrease in many PLHIV after ART. CDR3 length ranges in HIV repertoires were narrower than in controls, and network structure suggested an antigen-experienced repertoire with only a slight naive shift after ART.

From the germline V gene, CDR1 is SNHLY and CDR2 is FYNNEI. V sheds 2 bases and J sheds 1 base, leaving 11 bases between their ends. From the cysteine through the phenylalanine, the CDR3 covers 16 amino acids. The entry retains the CDR3 DNA only, 48 bases that are in frame from base 1. On this clone itself: Its antigen remains undetermined. Base qualities are missing; no much larger clone stands one base away.

The immunoSEQ hsTCRB v3.0 assay was used at survey level resolution to sequence the TRB variable region. TRB sequencing targeted a depth of about 35,000-55,000 T-cell genomes per sample. TRB libraries were pooled and sequenced on an Illumina MiSeq using a v3 150-cycle kit. The paper's data handling went like this. Repertoire analysis ran in R within a reproducible Nextflow workflow covering QC, data transformation and analysis. Custom analyses were implemented in LymphoSeq2, an R package for AIRR-Seq data exploration. After excluding a handful of samples that yielded fewer than 5000 total TRB sequences, 150 to 200 HIV repertoires remained for analysis. Among the roughly 190 retained HIV repertoires, 55 to 65 were collected before ART initiation and around 130 after ART initiation. Repertoires were downsampled to 5000 TRB nucleotide sequences, and summary statistics were averaged over 100 downsampling iterations. TRB sequences were retained for analysis only if CDR3 regions of at least seven amino acids were present. Diversity was measured with a Shannon entropy-derived clonality score and the Gini coefficient. In the repertoire networks, any two of the top 5000 CDR3 amino acid sequences were connected whenever the two sequences differed by an edit distance of one. GLIPH2 predicted antigen specificity groups and MHC restriction for TRB CDR3 amino acid sequences. CDR3 amino acid sequences were matched against VDJdb and McPAS-TCR to flag known CMV, EBV, HIV or tissue antigen associations. Pre-ART, post-ART and control groups were compared with Wilcoxon signed-rank tests and Holm-Bonferroni correction. The table was pulled from immuneACCESS by TCRdb, which kept in-frame rearrangements only. Such tables lose some clones; where checked, under half of the loss comes from unresolved V genes, and the rest has no known cause. The DNA was the basis for D and trimming; V, J and clone size are from that table. Here the sample has 15,000 to 20,000 clones; approximately 80% occur a single time. The ten largest make up about 17% of the sample.

To be included, a participant needed at least one PBMC sample from before ART initiation plus at least two post-ART samples. Treatment was received in the United States of America by all participants with HIV. Cryopreserved samples of 1-10 million PBMC were thawed and washed before DNA extraction. At the time of the earliest PBMC sample, participants with HIV were aged between roughly 20 and 55 years. PBMC samples from each participant spanned 1-4 timepoints before ART initiation and 2-8 timepoints after ART initiation, with a median of 7 samples. Serial HIV viral load, CD4+ T-cell count, ART history and demographic data were obtained for every participant. Using a Qiagen kit on a QIAcube, genomic DNA was extracted from unsorted PBMC, with samples processed in batches of 12.

The V gene is TRBV2 and the J gene is TRBJ2-2, with TRBD2 tentatively as D gene (6 bases match). Sequenced material: unsorted PBMCs, taken 0.6 years after starting antiretroviral therapy. The receptor's source is a woman under 30 with HIV. The DNA reads as follows: TGTGCCAGCAGTGAATTGGGAGGACAGAACACCGGGGAGCTGTTTTTT. Translation gives CASSELGGQNTGELFF.